This T cell receptor (beta chain) is from a study of identical twins (dated by TCRdb to the mid-2010s). At the level of the whole study: To test whether fetal clonotypes persist, this study deep-sequenced TCR alpha and beta repertoires from monozygotic twins, from unrelated adults of various ages, and from cord blood. To rule out contamination, the twin experiments were replicated at different times with different library preparation protocols.

General findings and caveats noted by the study authors: In monozygotic twins, recombination models systematically underestimated out-of-frame TCR alpha sharing, but the models matched the sharing seen between unrelated individuals. Invariant T cells such as MAIT and iNKT could partly confound zero-insertion analyses, although diverse VJ usage argued against such confounding for most clonotypes. Because the same donors could not be followed over many years, the conclusions relied on cross-sectional statistical analysis. The excess sharing between twins in beta out-of-frame sequences was weaker because fewer shared sequences reduced the signal-to-noise ratio. Fewer insertions were carried by abundant cord blood beta clonotypes; a weaker similar trend was observed in young adult naive repertoires, while no such trend was observed in memory repertoires. Compared with coincidental sharing between unrelated individuals, an excess of low generation-probability sequences was observed among out-of-frame TCR alpha sequences shared between twins.

Library method: 5' RACE. This sample was sequenced with an Illumina HiSeq 2000. A universal primer binding site was added through template switching, and the final cDNA carried a unique molecular identifier so that TCR cDNA molecules could be counted accurately. First-strand cDNA for TCR alpha and beta chains was synthesized from specific primers in the conserved constant-segment region. To control for contamination, every cDNA library was double barcoded, receiving both a SMART-Mk sample barcode and Illumina barcodes. TruSeq adapter sequences and Illumina sample barcodes were added in two successive PCR steps. Sequencing of the TCR alpha and beta cDNA libraries was done on the Illumina HiSeq platform using custom primers. In the authors' own workflow: Raw reads were processed with MiGEC to extract unique molecular identifiers, and MiXCR was used to determine CDR3 positions. For each individual, recombination models were inferred using an EM algorithm with the repgenHMM and IGoR tools. The analysis of shared clonotypes was done with the tcR package in R, with sharing normalized by the product of cloneset sizes. To study raw recombination without the effects of thymic and clonal selection, out-of-frame nonproductive sequences were analyzed. TCRdb applied fastp at Q25 and MiXCR to the public reads, then kept only in-frame beta chains. Records with the same CDR3 protein are collapsed into one entry carrying the most frequent genes and DNA. In this record, the V and J calls reflect TCRdb's handling and not the investigators' own analysis. Present in this sample are about 730,000 distinct CDR3 sequences, 21% of which were seen just once. Jointly, the top ten make up over 4% of the sample.

Only healthy Caucasian donors were included. Three pairs of female monozygotic twins, all aged roughly 18 to 29 years, made up the twin cohort. RNA for TCR libraries was isolated from peripheral blood mononuclear cells. This clonotype was seen a few times. Its antigen is still unknown. No qualities accompany the bases; no much larger clone lies one base away. The germline V gene encodes CDR1 KGHSH and CDR2 LQKENI. Counted from cysteine to phenylalanine, this CDR3 has 15 amino acids. CDR3 DNA only is kept here, 45 bases in frame from base 1. V lost 6 bases and J lost 2 bases, and the count of bases not matched to a germline gene is 9. These data also formed part of another study, on T cells expressing NK-cell markers. That second report states: In sorted CD3+CD56+NKG2C+, CD3+CD56+NKG2C- and CD3+CD56-NKG2C+ T-cell subsets from eight donors, TCR beta-chain repertoires were profiled. Seven of the eight sequenced donors were HCMV-seropositive and one was HCMV-seronegative. In several experiments an anti-gammadeltaTCR antibody was added to restrict sorting to alphabetaTCR-expressing T cells. In six donors, the dominant CD3+CD56+NKG2C+ clonotypes were among the top 10 CD8+ clonotypes and accounted for about 1.0-7.5% of CD8+ T cells. Those dominant clonotypes were again the most abundant among CD3+CD56-NKG2C+ cells in a handful of donors, at about 28.3-65%. Whether the expanded NKG2C-expressing T cell clones were specific for HCMV antigens was left unclear. All eight donors whose samples were sequenced were randomly selected healthy volunteers, three of them men and five women. HCMV-specific IgG was detected in serum with a commercial ELISA kit to determine HCMV serostatus. For five or six donors, bulk peripheral blood T-cell repertoires were also sequenced from unsorted PBMC. MIGEC was used to demultiplex reads and group reads by UMI, and MiTCR was used to assemble and quantify clonotypes. To remove erroneous sequences, TCR cDNA sequences were retained only when supported by two or more reads. The tcR package was used for downstream repertoire analysis, with clonotypes matched between fractions based on CDR3 nucleotide sequence plus V segment. VDJmatch was used to annotate antigen specificity against VDJdb, with one amino acid substitution in CDR3 permitted.

This TCR derives from a woman aged 18-30 years in good health. Material: PBMCs. The receptor chain draws on TRBV18 and TRBJ2-5, and TRBD1 matches 7 of the central bases. The CDR3 has the sequence CASSPDREPQETQYF. Read as DNA, the sequence is TGTGCCAGCTCCCCCGACAGGGAACCGCAAGAGACCCAGTACTTC.